This is a list of T cell receptor beta chains from one sample in a study of blood T cell repertoires in COVID-19. Here immunoSEQ multiplex PCR was the method, and the copy in TCRdb shows in-frame clones only, minus some. Of 70,000 to 95,000 clones listed, just over 90% were seen once; the top ten hold under 5%. The sequenced material came from peripheral blood. The receptor set was obtained from a woman in her forties or fifties in a cohort sampled during active COVID-19. Both conserved end residues are trimmed from each CDR3.

v_gene: TRBV27; CDR3aa: ASSLVAPPRDEQF
v_gene: TRBV5-1; CDR3aa: ASPAGGNTGELF
v_gene: TRBV14; CDR3aa: ASSQARSATQY
v_gene: TRBV19; CDR3aa: ASSSTGFGTDTQY
v_gene: TRBV2; CDR3aa: ASKYTYSNQPQH
v_gene: TRBV21-1; CDR3aa: ASSLLTGVFWNEQF
v_gene: TRBV7-8; CDR3aa: ASSTRLAGGITDTQY
v_gene: TRBV5-8; CDR3aa: ASSYRASNQPQH
v_gene: TRBV29-1; CDR3aa: SVTRGGRFDEQF
v_gene: TRBV11-1; CDR3aa: ASSLRGSSYNEQF
v_gene: TRBV9; CDR3aa: ASSPRRLAGQETQY
v_gene: TRBV6-2/TRBV6-3; CDR3aa: ASSYSALAESTDTQY
v_gene: TRBV12-3/TRBV12-4; CDR3aa: ASTLQGGNTIY
v_gene: TRBV7-9; CDR3aa: ASRSTVGQSFYGYT
v_gene: TRBV10-2; CDR3aa: ASALGGADTQY
v_gene: TRBV10-3; CDR3aa: AMRGTSTDTQY
v_gene: TRBV15; CDR3aa: ATSRDLLARAEETQY
v_gene: TRBV2; CDR3aa: ASTAGLSGNTIY
v_gene: TRBV15; CDR3aa: ATSSLEQGRTGDSYEQY
v_gene: TRBV7-8; CDR3aa: ASSLASGFSSPLH
v_gene: TRBV28; CDR3aa: ASSKAGQGYNEQF
v_gene: TRBV5-1; CDR3aa: ASSLVAGGSYEQY
v_gene: TRBV30; CDR3aa: AWSVRERRGDTQY
v_gene: TRBV9; CDR3aa: ASSASTTGGYGYT
v_gene: TRBV4-1; CDR3aa: ASSYGNEQF
v_gene: TRBV19; CDR3aa: ASSSGRALDTQY
v_gene: TRBV19; CDR3aa: ASSTRGYEQY
v_gene: TRBV23-1; CDR3aa: ASRLRSVTGELF
v_gene: TRBV18; CDR3aa: ASSRGTSGGADEQF
v_gene: TRBV2; CDR3aa: ASSLGNTEAF
v_gene: TRBV6-5; CDR3aa: AIDESPGQGELF
v_gene: TRBV18; CDR3aa: ASSPVQSSGNTIY
v_gene: TRBV6-6; CDR3aa: ASSSGQGAVYGYT
v_gene: TRBV6-5; CDR3aa: ASSYSTGQGPYEQY
v_gene: TRBV19; CDR3aa: ATQTGSLNTEAF
v_gene: TRBV9; CDR3aa: ASSVGLYSGTSGTKNIQY
v_gene: TRBV11-1; CDR3aa: ASSLVQSYEQY
v_gene: TRBV7-8; CDR3aa: ASSLVLGPEPQH
v_gene: TRBV7-2; CDR3aa: ASSLGDYSGEQY